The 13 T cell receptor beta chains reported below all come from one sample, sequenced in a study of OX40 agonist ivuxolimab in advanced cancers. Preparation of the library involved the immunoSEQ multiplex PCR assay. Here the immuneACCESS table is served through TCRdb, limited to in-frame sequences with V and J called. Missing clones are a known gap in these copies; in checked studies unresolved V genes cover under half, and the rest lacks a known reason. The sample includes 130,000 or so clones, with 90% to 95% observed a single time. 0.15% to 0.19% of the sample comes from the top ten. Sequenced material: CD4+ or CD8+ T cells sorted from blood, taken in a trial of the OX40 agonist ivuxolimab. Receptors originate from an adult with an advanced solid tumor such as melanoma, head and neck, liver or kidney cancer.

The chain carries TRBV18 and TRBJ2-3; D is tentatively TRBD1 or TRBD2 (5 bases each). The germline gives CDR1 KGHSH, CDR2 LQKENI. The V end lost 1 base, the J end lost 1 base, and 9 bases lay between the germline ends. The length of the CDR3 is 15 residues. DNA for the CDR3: TGTGCCAGCTCACCACTGGGGGTTGGCACAGATACGCAGTATTTT. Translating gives CASSPLGVGTDTQYF. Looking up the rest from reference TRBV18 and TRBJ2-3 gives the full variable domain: NAGVMQNPRHLVRRRGQEARLRCSPMKGHSHVYWYRQLPEEGLKFMVYLQKENIIDESGMPKERFSAEFPKEGPSILRIQQVVRGDSAAYFCASSPLGVGTDTQYFGPGTRLTVL.

The CDR3 DNA reads as TGTGCCAGTAGTATAGGAGGGCAGCTAAACACTGAAGCTTTCTTT. This sequence encodes CASSIGGQLNTEAFF. The chain employs TRBV19 and TRBJ1-1; D ambiguous. This CDR3 is 15 amino acids long. From germline, CDR1 is LNHDA and CDR2 SQIVND (reference sequence). Between the trimmed V and J ends, which lost 1 base and 2 bases, there was a span of 11 bases.

CDR3 in DNA: TGTGCCTGCCAGTCCGGGCAGGGGGAGACCCAGTACTTC. Translating gives CACQSGQGETQYF. The gene calls are TRBV18 and TRBJ2-5, with a weak D call TRBD1 (6 bases). Trimming took 11 bases from V and 5 from J, leaving 18 bases between them. Germline V gene sequence: CDR1 KGHSH, CDR2 LQKENI. This CDR3 has 13 residues.

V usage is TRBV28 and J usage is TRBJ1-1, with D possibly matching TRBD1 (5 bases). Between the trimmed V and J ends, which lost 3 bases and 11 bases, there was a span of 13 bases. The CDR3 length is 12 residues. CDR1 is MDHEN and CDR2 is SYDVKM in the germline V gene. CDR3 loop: CASSLGQIRAFF. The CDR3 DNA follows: TGTGCCAGCAGTTTGGGGCAGATAAGGGCTTTCTTT.

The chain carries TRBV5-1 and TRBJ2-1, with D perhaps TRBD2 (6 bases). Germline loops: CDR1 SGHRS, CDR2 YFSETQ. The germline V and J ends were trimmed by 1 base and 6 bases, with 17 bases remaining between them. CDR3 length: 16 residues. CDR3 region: CASSLLWGDLGNEQFF. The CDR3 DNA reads TGCGCCAGCAGCTTGTTGTGGGGGGACCTTGGCAATGAGCAGTTCTTC.

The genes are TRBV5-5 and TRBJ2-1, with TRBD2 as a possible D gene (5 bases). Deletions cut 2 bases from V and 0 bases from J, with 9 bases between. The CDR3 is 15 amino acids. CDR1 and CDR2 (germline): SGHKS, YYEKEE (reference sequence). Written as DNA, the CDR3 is TGTGCCAGCAGCTTACGGCGGGCCTCCTACAATGAGCAGTTCTTC. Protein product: CASSLRRASYNEQFF.

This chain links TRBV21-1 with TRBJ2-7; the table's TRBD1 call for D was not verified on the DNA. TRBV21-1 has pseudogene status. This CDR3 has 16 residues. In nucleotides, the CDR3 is TGTGCCAGCAGCCGGACAGGGGGCAAGAGTTCCTACGAGCAGTACTTC. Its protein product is CASSRTGGKSSYEQYF.

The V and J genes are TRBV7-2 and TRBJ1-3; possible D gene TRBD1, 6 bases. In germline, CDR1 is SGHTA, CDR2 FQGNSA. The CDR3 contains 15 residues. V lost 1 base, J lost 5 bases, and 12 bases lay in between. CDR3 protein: CASSLVVTGRNTIYF. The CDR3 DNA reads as TGTGCCAGCAGCTTAGTTGTAACAGGGAGAAACACCATATATTTT.

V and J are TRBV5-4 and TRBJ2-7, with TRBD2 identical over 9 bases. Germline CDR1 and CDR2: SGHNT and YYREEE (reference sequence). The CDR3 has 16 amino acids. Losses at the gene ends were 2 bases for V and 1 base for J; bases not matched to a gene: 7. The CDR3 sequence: CASSLGGAGGSYEQYF. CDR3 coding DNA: TGTGCCAGCAGCTTAGGGGGAGCGGGGGGTTCCTACGAGCAGTACTTC.

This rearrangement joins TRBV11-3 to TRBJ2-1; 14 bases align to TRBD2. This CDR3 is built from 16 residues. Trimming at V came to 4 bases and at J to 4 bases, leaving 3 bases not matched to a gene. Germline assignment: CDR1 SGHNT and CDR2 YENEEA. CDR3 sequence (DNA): TGTGCCAGCAGCTCAGGGACTAGCGGGAGTTACAATGAGCAGTTCTTC. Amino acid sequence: CASSSGTSGSYNEQFF. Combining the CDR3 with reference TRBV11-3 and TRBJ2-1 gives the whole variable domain EAGVVQSPRYKIIEKKQPVAFWCNPISGHNTLYWYLQNLGQGPELLIRYENEEAVDDSQLPKDRFSAERLKGVDSTLKIQPAELGDSAVYLCASSSGTSGSYNEQFFGPGTRLTVL.

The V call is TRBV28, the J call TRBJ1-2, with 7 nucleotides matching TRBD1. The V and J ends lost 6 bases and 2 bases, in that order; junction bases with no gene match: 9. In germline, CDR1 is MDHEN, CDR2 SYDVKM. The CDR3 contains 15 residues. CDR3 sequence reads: CASRETGRENYGYTF. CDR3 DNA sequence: TGTGCCAGCAGGGAGACAGGGAGGGAAAACTATGGCTACACCTTC.

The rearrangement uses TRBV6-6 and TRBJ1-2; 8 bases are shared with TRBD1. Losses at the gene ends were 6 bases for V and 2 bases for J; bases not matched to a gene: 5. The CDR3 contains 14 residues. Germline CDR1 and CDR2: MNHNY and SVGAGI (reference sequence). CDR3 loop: CASRPTGENYGYTF. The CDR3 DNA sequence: TGTGCCAGCAGACCGACAGGGGAGAACTATGGCTACACCTTC.

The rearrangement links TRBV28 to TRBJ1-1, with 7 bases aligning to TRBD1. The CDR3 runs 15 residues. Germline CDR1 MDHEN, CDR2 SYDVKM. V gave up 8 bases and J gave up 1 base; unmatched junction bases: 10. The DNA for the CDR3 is TGTGCCAGCGGAATCTGGACAGGTAGGAACACTGAAGCTTTCTTT. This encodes CASGIWTGRNTEAFF. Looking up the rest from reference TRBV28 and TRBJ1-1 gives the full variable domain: DVKVTQSSRYLVKRTGEKVFLECVQDMDHENMFWYRQDPGLGLRLIYFSYDVKMKEKGDIPEGYSVSREKKERFSLILESASTNQTSMYLCASGIWTGRNTEAFFGQGTRLTVV.